The present entry profiles one TCR beta chain with its context. Its antigen is not identified. The stimulus was an HIV-1 Gag 15-mer peptide pool, 1 ug/peptide/mL. CD40L-negative CD69-negative CD45RO-high memory CD4+ T cells were sorted as populations depleted of antigen-responding cells. CDR1 is WNHNN and CDR2 is SYGVQD in the germline V gene (reference sequence). The CDR3 totals 14 residues. The V end was cut by 5 bases, the J end by 2 bases, with 11 bases between. This was the immunoSEQ version 4 assay in survey mode. Profiled with immunoSEQ multiplex PCR; TCRdb holds only in-frame clones, not every one. Here the sample spans about 40,000 clones, 85% to 90% being singletons. The sample belongs to a study of persistence of HIV-infected CD4 T cells. Study-level points and caveats: TCRbeta richness was lower in CMV- and Gag-responding cells than in anti-CD3/anti-CD28-responding cells.

The sequence was collected from an adult with HIV. The donor label of this sample is uncertain. The J gene is TRBJ2-3, the V gene TRBV10-1; D call uncertain. The source was cultured CD4+ T cells from PBMCs, collected from a patient who received antiretroviral therapy. The CDR3 DNA is TGCGCCAGCAGTCCCCAAGGAATCACAGATACGCAGTATTTT. As protein: CASSPQGITDTQYF.